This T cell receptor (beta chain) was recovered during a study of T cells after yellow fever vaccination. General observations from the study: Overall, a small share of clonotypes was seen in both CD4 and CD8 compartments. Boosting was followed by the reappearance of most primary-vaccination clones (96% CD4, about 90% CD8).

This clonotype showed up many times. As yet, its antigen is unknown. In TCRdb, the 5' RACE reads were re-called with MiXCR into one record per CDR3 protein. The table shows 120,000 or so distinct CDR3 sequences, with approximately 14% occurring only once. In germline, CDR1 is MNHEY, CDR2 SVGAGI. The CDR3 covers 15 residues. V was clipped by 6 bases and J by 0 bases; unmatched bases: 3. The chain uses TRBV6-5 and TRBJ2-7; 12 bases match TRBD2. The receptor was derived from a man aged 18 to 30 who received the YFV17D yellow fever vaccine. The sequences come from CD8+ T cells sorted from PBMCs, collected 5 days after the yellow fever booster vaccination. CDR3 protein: CASRLLAGGSYEQYF. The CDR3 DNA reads TGTGCCAGCAGACTACTAGCGGGGGGCTCCTACGAGCAGTACTTC.